This T cell receptor beta chain was sequenced in a study of cytomegalovirus exposure and HLA in healthy donors. Points on this clone: Its target is not known.

General study points: Most TCRs appeared rarely, but some public TCRs recurred in many donors.

V lost 4 bases, J lost 1 base, and 12 bases lay in between. Germline V CDR1 and CDR2: SGHKS, YYEKEE (reference sequence). The CDR3 is 15 amino acids. Primers: 60 Vbeta forward and 13 Jbeta reverse. Profiling relied on immunoSEQ multiplex PCR, and the TCRdb table lists in-frame clones only, not all of them. This sample has about 130,000 clones, with about 80% found just once. This TCR was sampled from a boy aged 2 to 10 in good health and CMV-seronegative. The rearrangement links TRBV5-5 to TRBJ1-3, with D tentatively TRBD1 (5 bases). The sequencing input was PBMCs. CDR3 in amino acids: CASSASGGSGNTIYF. Written as DNA, the CDR3 is TGTGCCAGCAGCGCCTCGGGGGGGTCTGGAAACACCATATATTTT.